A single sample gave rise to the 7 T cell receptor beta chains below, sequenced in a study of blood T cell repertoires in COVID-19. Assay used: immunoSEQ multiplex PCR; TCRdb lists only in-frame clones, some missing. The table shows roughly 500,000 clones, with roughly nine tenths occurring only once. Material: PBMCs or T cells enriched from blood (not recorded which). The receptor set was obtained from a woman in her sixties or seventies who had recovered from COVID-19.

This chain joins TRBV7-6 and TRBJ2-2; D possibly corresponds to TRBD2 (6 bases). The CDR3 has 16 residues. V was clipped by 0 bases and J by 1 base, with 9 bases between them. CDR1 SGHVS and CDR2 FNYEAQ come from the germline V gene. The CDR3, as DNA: TGTGCCAGCAGCTTAGCCCAGGGAGGGAACACCGGGGAGCTGTTTTTT. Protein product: CASSLAQGGNTGELFF.

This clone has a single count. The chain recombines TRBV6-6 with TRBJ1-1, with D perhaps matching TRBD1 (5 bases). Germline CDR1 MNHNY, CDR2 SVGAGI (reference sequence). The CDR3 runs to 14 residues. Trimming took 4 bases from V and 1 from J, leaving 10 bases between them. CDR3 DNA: TGTGCCAGCAGTTCCCCGGACAAGAACACTGAAGCTTTCTTT. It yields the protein CASSSPDKNTEAFF.

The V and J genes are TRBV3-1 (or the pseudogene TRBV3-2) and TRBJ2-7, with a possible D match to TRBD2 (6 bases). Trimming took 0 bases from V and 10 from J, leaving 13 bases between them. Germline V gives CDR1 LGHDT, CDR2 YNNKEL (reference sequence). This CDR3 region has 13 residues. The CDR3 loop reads CASSQEGTERQYF. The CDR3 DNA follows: TGTGCCAGCAGCCAAGAGGGGACTGAACGCCAGTACTTC.

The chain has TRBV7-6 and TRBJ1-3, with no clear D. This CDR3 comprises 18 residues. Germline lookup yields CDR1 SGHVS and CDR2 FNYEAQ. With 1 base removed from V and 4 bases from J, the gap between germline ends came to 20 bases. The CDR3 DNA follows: TGTGCCAGCAGCTTAGACCCAGAAGGTCTGGAACTAGGAAACACCATATATTTT. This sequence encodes CASSLDPEGLELGNTIYF.

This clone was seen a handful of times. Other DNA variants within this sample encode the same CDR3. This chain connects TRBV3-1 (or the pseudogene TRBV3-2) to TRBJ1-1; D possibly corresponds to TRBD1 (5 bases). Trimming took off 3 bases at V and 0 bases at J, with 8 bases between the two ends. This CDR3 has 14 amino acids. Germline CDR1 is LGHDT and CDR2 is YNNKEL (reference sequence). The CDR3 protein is CASSHLGLNTEAFF. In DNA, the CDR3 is TGTGCCAGCAGCCATCTGGGGCTGAACACTGAAGCTTTCTTT.

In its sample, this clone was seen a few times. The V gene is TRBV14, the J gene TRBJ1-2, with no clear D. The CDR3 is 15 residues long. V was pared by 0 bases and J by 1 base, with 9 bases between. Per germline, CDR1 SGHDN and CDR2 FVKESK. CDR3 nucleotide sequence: TGTGCCAGCAGCCAAGATGCCACCAGTAACTATGGCTACACCTTC. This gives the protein CASSQDATSNYGYTF.

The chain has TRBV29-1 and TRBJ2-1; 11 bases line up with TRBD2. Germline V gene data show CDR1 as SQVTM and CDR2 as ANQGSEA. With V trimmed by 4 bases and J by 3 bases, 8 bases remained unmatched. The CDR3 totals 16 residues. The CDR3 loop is CSVVLLAGGHYNEQFF. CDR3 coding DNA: TGCAGCGTTGTTCTTCTAGCGGGGGGACACTACAATGAGCAGTTCTTC.